This is a list of T cell receptor beta chains from one sample in a study of blood T cell repertoires in COVID-19. Only in-frame clones appear in the TCRdb table, and some are missing; sequencing was by immunoSEQ multiplex PCR. Of roughly 31,000 clones in the sample, around 89% are singletons; the top ten hold 9.5% to 13%. The material sequenced was peripheral blood. The receptor source for this set is a man aged 55 to 69 with acute or convalescent COVID-19. Each CDR3 is given with its conserved first and last residue. The D gene is left open where the match is weak.

>TRBV6-1|NA
CASSEPRKNTEAFF
>TRBV28|TRBD1
CASSRTTGSYEQYF
>TRBV6-6|TRBD1
CASTGTGDGNIQYF
>TRBV28|TRBD1
CASSSIRADREDYGYTF
>TRBV28|TRBD1
CASSSEGTGRYGYTF
>TRBV7-9|NA
CASSSRSGNAYEQYF
>TRBV27|TRBD1
CASSLGQFYGYTF
>TRBV29-1|NA
CSVLGGALYGYTF
>TRBV7-8|TRBD1
CASSYRQGPIYEQYF
>TRBV28|NA
CASSLRGQPQHF
>TRBV2|NA
CASSEGTSGWTEAFF
>TRBV18|NA
CASSPPTGTSSYNEQFF
>TRBV7-9|NA
CASSIREDTGELFF
>TRBV19|TRBD2
CASTQTSGGALETQYF
>TRBV5-4|NA
CASFRVGGGVLPNYGYTF
>TRBV2|NA
CASSGRLPFEEQYF